This T cell receptor (beta chain) is drawn from a study of cytomegalovirus exposure and HLA in healthy donors (dated by TCRdb to 2015 to 2018). For the study in its entirety: The 500 to 800 repertoires of the first cohort and the 120 validation repertoires were produced on the same platform, according to a later analysis. In addition to the first cohort of 500 to 850 subjects, a separate validation cohort of approximately 130 different subjects was used. The study was designed to test whether signatures of past pathogen exposure could be identified by cataloging public T cell receptors. High-throughput TCR immunosequencing, statistical association of individual TCRs with disease status, and machine learning were combined to predict cytomegalovirus infection status. The research as a whole found: Of the cluster scores, approximately 94% were above 0 in a later analysis, which found that TCRs clustered in the first cohort also tended to co-occur in the 120 validation repertoires. The study gave a list of some 150 TCR beta chains associated with cytomegalovirus. Cytomegalovirus status was reported to be diagnosed by the classifier with high specificity and sensitivity in both the original and validation cohorts. Across donors, most TCR sequences were observed very rarely, whereas some public TCRs were present in many individuals. A few of the identified cytomegalovirus-associated TCR beta chains were confirmed in vitro to be specific for cytomegalovirus antigens. A later analysis had no HLA typing for the validation cohort, so co-occurrence there was scored across all 120 repertoires. It was suggested by the authors that the approach could potentially be generalized to other disease states and immunological phenotypes.

Library preparation employed the immunoSEQ multiplex PCR assay. Per the original workflow: To diagnose cytomegalovirus status from the catalog of TCR beta chain sequences, a statistical classification framework was built. The source is immuneACCESS, and TCRdb retained only in-frame sequences with V and J called. Part of the clones is not carried over; for the studies checked, unresolved V genes explain less than half of this, and the remainder is unexplained. V and J calls and clone size are as listed in that table; D and trimming were resolved from the DNA. This sample has 160,000 or so clones in its table, and just under 90% of those were observed once. More than 1.2% of the sample comes from the top ten. The donors belonged to the validation cohort of about 120 subjects, which was separate from the approximately 660-subject first cohort. Remarks on this clone: Its antigen is unknown. No qualities accompany the bases; no much larger clone lies one base away.

The sequencing input was PBMCs. The sequence derives from a woman in her twenties or thirties in good health and CMV-seronegative.

The nucleotides are TGCGCCAGCGGGACAGGGGAAGAGACCCAGTACTTC. Translation gives CASGTGEETQYF. The chain was built from TRBV5-1 and TRBJ2-5; 10 central bases correspond to TRBD1. Inclusive of the bounding cysteine and phenylalanine, the CDR3 is 12 residues long. The entry retains the CDR3 DNA only, 36 bases that are in frame from base 1. CDR1 and CDR2, per the germline V gene, are SGHRS and YFSETQ. Germline trimming: 7 bases from V, 3 bases from J; junction bases outside gene matches: 0. This CDR3, with the reference TRBV5-1 and TRBJ2-5 proteins standing in past its ends, gives the full variable domain KAGVTQTPRYLIKTRGQQVTLSCSPISGHRSVSWYQQTPGQGLQFLFEYFSETQRNKGNFPGRFSGRQFSNSRSEMNVSTLELGDSALYLCASGTGEETQYFGPGTRLLVL.